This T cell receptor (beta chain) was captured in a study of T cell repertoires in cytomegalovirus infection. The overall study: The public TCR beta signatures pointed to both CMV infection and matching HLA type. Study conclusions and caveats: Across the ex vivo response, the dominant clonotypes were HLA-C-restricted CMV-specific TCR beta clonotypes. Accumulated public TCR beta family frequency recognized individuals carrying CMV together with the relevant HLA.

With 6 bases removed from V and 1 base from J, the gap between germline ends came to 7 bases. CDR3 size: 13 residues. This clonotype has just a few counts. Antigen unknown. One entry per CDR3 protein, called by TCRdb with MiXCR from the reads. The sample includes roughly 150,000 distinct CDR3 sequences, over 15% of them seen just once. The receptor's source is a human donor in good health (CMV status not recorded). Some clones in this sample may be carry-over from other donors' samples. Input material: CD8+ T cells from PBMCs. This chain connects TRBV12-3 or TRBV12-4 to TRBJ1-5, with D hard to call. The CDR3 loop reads CASSVDSNQPQHF. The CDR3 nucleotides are TGTGCCAGCAGCGTGGACAGCAATCAGCCCCAGCATTTT.